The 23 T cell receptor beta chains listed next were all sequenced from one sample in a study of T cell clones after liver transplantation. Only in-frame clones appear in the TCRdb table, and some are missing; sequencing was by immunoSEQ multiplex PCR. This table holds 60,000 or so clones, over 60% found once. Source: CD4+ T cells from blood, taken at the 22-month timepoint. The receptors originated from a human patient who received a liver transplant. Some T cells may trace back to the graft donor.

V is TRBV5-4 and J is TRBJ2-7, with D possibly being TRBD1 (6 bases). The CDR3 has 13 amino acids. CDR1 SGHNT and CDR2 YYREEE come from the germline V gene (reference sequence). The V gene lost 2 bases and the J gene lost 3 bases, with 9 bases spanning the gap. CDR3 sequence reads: CASSFQGFYEQYF. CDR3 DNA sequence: TGTGCCAGCAGCTTCCAGGGGTTCTACGAGCAGTACTTC.

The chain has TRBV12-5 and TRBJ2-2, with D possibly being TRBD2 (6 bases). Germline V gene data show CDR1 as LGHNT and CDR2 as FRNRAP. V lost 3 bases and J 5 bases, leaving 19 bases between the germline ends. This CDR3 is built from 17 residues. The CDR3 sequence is CASGFLGGDGLTGELFF. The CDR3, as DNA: TGTGCTAGTGGTTTCTTGGGGGGAGACGGTCTGACCGGGGAGCTGTTTTTT.

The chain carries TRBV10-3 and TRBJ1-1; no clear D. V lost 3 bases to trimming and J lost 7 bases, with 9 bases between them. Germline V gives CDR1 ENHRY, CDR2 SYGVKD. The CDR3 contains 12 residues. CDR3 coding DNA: TGTGCCATCAGTGATCAGAGTGTTGAAGCTTTCTTT. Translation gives CAISDQSVEAFF.

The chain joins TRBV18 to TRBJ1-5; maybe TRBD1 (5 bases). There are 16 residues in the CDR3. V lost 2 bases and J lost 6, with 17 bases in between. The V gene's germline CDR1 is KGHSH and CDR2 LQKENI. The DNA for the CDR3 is TGTGCCAGCTCACCAAGTCAGGGAGGTCGCACTCAGCCCCAGCATTTT. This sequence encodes CASSPSQGGRTQPQHF.

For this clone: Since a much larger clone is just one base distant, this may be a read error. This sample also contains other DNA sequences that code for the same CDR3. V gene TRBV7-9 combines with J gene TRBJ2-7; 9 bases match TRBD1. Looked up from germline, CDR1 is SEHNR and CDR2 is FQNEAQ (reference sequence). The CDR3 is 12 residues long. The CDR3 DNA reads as TGTGCCAGCAGCTCGGACAGGGGCGAGCAGTACTTT. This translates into CASSSDRGEQYF.

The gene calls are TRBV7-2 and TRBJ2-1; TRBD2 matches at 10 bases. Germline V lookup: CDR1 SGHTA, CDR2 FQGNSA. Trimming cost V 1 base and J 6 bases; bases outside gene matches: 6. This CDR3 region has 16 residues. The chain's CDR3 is CASSLGAGGQANEQFF. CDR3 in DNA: TGTGCCAGCAGCTTAGGAGCGGGGGGGCAGGCCAATGAGCAGTTCTTC.

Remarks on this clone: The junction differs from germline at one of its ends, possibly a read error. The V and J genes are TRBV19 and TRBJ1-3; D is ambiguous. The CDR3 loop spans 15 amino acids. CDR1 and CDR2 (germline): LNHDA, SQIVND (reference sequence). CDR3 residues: CASGMQPSSGNTIYF. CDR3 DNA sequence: TGTGCCAGTGGTATGCAGCCAAGCTCTGGAAACACCATATATTTT.

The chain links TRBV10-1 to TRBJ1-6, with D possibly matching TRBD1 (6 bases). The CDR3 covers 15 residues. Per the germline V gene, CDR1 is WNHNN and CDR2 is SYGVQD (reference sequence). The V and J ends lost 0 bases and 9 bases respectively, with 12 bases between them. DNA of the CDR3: TGCGCCAGCAGTGAGTCCCGGGGGCAAACTTCACCCCTCCACTTT. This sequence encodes CASSESRGQTSPLHF.

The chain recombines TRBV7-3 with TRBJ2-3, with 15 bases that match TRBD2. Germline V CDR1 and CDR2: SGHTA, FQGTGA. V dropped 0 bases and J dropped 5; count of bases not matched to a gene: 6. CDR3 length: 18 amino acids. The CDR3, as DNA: TGTGCCAGCAGCTTAACCGGACTAGCGGGGGGGCTGTTAGATACGCAGTATTTT. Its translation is CASSLTGLAGGLLDTQYF.

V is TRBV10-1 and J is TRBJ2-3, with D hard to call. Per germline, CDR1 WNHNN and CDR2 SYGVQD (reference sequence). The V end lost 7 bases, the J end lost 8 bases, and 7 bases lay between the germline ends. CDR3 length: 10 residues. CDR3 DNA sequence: TGCGCCAGCACCGCATGTACGCAGTATTTT. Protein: CASTACTQYF.

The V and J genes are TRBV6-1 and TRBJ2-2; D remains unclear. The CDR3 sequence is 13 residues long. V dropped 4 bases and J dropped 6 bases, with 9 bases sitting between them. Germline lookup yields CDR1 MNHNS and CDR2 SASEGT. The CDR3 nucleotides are TGTGCCAGCAGTGCCGGCGGACCCGGGGAGCTGTTTTTT. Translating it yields CASSAGGPGELFF.

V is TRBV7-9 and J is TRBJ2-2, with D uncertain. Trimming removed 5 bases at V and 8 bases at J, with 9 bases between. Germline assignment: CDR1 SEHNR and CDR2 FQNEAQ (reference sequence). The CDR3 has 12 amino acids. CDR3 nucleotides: TGTGCCAGCAGCCAGTCTCAGGGGGAGCTGTTTTTT. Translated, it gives CASSQSQGELFF.

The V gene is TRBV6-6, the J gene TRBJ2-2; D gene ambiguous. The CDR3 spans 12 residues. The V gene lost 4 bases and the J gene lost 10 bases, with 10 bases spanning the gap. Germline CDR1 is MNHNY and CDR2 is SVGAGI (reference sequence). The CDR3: CASSWRNQELFF. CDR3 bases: TGTGCCAGCAGTTGGCGGAACCAGGAGCTGTTTTTT.

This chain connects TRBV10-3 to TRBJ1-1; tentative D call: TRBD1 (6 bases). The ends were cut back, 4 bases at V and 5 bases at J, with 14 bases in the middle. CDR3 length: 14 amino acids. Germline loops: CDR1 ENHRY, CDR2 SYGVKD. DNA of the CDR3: TGTGCCATCAGTGCCAGGGGTGGGGAGACTGAAGCTTTCTTT. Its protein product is CAISARGGETEAFF.

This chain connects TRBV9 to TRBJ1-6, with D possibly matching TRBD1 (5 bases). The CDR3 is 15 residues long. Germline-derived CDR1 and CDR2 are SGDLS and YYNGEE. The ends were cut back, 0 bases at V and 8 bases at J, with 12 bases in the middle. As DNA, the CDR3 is TGTGCCAGCAGCGTAGGCCCCCGGGGGGATTCACCCCTCCACTTT. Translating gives CASSVGPRGDSPLHF.

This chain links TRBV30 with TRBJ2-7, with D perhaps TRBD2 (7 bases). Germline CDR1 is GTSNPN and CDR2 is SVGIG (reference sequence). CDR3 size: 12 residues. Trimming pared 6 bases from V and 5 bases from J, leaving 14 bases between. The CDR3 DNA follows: TGTGCCTGCGGGAGAGGGGGGGACGAGCAGTACTTC. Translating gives CACGRGGDEQYF.

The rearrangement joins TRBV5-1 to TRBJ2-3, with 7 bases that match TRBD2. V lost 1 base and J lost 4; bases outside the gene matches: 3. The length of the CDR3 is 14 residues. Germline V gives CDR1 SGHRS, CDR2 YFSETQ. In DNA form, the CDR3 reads TGCGCCAGCAGCTTGTCCCTAGCGGCAGATACGCAGTATTTT. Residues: CASSLSLAADTQYF.

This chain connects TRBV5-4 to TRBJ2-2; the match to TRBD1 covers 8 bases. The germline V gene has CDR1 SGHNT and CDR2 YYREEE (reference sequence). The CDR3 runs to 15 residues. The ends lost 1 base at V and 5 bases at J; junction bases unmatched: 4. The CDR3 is CASSLRQGWTGELFF. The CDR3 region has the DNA TGTGCCAGCAGCTTGCGACAGGGGTGGACCGGGGAGCTGTTTTTT. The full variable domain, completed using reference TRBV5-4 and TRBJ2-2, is ETGVTQSPTHLIKTRGQQVTLRCSSQSGHNTVSWYQQALGQGPQFIFQYYREEENGRGNFPPRFSGLQFPNYSSELNVNALELDDSALYLCASSLRQGWTGELFFGEGSRLTVL.

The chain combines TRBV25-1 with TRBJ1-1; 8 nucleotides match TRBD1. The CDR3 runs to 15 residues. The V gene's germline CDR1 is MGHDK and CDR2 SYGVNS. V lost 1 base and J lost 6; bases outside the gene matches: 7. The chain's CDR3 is CASSEWQGAGSEAFF. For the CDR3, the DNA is TGTGCCAGCAGTGAATGGCAGGGGGCCGGTTCTGAAGCTTTCTTT.

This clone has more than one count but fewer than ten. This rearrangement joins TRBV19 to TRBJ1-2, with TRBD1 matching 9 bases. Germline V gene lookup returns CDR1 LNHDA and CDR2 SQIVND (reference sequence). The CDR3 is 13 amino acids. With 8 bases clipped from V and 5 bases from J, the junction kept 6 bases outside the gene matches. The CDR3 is CASRVGTGYGYTF. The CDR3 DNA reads TGTGCCAGTCGTGTGGGGACAGGGTATGGCTACACCTTC. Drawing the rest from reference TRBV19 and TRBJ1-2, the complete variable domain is DGGITQSPKYLFRKEGQNVTLSCEQNLNHDAMYWYRQDPGQGLRLIYYSQIVNDFQKGDIAEGYSVSREKKESFPLTVTSAQKNPTAFYLCASRVGTGYGYTFGSGTRLTVV.

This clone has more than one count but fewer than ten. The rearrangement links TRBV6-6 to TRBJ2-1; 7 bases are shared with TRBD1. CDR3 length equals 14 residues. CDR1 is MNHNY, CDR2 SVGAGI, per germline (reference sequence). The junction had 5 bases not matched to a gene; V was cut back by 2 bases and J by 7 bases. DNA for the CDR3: TGTGCCAGCAGTTACGGACAGGACGTGAATGAGCAGTTCTTC. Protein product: CASSYGQDVNEQFF.

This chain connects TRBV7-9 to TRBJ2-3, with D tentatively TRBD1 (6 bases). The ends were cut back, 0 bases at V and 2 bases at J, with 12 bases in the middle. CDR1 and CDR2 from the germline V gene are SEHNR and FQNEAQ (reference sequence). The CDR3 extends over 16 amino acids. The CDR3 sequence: CASSLAPNRVTDTQYF. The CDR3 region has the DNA TGTGCCAGCAGCTTAGCCCCGAACAGGGTCACAGATACGCAGTATTTT.

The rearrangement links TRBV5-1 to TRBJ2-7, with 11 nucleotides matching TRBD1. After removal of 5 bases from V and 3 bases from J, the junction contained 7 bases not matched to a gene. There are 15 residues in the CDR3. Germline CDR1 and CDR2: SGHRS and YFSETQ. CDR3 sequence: CASSLPGTGGYEQYF. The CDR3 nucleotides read TGCGCCAGCAGTCTCCCCGGGACAGGGGGCTACGAGCAGTACTTC.